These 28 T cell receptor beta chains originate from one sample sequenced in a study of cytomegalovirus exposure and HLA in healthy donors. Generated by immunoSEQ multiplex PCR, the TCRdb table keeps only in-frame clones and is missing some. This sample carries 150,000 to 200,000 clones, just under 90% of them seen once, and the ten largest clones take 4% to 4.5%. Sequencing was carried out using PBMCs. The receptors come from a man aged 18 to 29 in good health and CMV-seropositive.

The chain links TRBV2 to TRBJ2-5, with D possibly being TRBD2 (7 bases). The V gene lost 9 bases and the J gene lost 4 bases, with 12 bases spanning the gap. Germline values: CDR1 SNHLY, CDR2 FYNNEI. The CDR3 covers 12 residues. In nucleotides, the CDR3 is TGTGCCAGTAAGGGAGGGGGAGAGACCCAGTACTTC. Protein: CASKGGGETQYF.

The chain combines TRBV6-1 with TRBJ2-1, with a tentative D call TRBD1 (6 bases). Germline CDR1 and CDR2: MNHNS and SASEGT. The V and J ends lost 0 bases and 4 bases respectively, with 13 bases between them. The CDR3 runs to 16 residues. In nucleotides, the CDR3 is TGTGCCAGCAGTGAAGCGATGGGACAAGCTTACAATGAGCAGTTCTTC. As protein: CASSEAMGQAYNEQFF.

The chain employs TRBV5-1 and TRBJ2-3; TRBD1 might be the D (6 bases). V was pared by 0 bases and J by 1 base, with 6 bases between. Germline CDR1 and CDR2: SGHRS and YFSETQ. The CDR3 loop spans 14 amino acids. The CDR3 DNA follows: TGCGCCAGCAGCTTGGACAGGGGCACAGATACGCAGTATTTT. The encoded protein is CASSLDRGTDTQYF. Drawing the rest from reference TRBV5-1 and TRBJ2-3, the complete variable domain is KAGVTQTPRYLIKTRGQQVTLSCSPISGHRSVSWYQQTPGQGLQFLFEYFSETQRNKGNFPGRFSGRQFSNSRSEMNVSTLELGDSALYLCASSLDRGTDTQYFGPGTRLTVL.

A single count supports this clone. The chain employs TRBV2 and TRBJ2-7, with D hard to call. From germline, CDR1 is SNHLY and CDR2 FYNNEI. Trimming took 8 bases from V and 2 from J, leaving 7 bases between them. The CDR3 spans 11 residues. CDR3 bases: TGTGCCAGCCTTCGGGCCTACGAGCAGTACTTC. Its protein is CASLRAYEQYF.

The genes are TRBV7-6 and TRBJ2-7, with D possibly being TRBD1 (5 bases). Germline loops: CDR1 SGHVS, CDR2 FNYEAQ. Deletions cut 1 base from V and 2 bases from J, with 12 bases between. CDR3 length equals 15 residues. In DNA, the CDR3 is TGTGCCAGCAGCTTAGATCACCAGGGCCCCTACGAGCAGTACTTC. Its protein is CASSLDHQGPYEQYF.

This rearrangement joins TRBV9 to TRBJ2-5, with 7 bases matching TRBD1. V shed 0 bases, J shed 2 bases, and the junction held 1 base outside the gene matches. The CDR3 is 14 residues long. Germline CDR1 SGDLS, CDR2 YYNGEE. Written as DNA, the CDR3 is TGTGCCAGCAGCGTAGAGGGACAGCAAGAGACCCAGTACTTC. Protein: CASSVEGQQETQYF.

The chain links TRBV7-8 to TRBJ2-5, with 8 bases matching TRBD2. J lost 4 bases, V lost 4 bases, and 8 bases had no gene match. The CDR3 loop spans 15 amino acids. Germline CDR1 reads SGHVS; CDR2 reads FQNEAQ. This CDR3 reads CASSSRGGLAETQYF. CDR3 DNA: TGTGCCAGCAGCTCCCGGGGGGGTTTGGCAGAGACCCAGTACTTC.

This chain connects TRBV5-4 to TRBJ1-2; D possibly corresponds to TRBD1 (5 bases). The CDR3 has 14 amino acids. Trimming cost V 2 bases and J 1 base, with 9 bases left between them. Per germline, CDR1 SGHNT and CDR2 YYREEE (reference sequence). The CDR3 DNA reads TGTGCCAGCAGCTTCCTCGGGGGTAACTATGGCTACACCTTC. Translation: CASSFLGGNYGYTF. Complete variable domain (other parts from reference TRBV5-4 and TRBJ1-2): ETGVTQSPTHLIKTRGQQVTLRCSSQSGHNTVSWYQQALGQGPQFIFQYYREEENGRGNFPPRFSGLQFPNYSSELNVNALELDDSALYLCASSFLGGNYGYTFGSGTRLTVV.

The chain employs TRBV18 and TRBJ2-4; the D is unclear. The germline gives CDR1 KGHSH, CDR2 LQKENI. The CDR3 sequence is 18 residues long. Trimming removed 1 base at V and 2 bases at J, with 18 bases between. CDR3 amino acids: CASSPLARADLTKNIQYF. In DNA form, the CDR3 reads TGTGCCAGCTCACCACTTGCTCGTGCGGATTTGACCAAAAACATTCAGTACTTC. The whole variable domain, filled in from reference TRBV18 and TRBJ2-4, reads NAGVMQNPRHLVRRRGQEARLRCSPMKGHSHVYWYRQLPEEGLKFMVYLQKENIIDESGMPKERFSAEFPKEGPSILRIQQVVRGDSAAYFCASSPLARADLTKNIQYFGAGTRLSVL.

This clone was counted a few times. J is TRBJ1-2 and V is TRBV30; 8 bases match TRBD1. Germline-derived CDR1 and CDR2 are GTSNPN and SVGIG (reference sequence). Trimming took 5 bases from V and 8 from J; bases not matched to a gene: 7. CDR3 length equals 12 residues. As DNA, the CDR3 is TGTGCCTGGGGGAGGACAGGGTGGGGCTACACCTTC. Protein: CAWGRTGWGYTF.

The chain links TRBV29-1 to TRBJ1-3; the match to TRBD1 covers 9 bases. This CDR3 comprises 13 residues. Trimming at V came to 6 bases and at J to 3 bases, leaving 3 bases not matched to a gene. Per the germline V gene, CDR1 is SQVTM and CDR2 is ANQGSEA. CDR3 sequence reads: CSVRQGGGNTIYF. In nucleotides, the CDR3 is TGCAGCGTCCGACAGGGGGGTGGAAACACCATATATTTT.

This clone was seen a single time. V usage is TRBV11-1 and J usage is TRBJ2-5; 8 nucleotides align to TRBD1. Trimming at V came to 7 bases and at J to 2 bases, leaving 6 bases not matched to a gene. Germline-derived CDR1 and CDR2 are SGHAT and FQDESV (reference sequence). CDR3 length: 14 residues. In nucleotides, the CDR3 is TGTGCCAGCAACAGGGGGAGTAGACAAGAGACCCAGTACTTC. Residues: CASNRGSRQETQYF. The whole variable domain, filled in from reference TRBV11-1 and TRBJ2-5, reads EAEVAQSPRYKITEKSQAVAFWCDPISGHATLYWYRQILGQGPELLVQFQDESVVDDSQLPKDRFSAERLKGVDSTLKIQPAELGDSAMYLCASNRGSRQETQYFGPGTRLLVL.

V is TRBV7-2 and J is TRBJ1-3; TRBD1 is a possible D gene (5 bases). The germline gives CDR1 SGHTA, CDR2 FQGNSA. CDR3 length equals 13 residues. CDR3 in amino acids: CATDSLKRNTIYF. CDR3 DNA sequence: TGTGCTACCGACAGCCTCAAGAGAAACACCATATATTTT. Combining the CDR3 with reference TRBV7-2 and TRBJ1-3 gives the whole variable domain GAGVSQSPSNKVTEKGKDVELRCDPISGHTALYWYRQSLGQGLEFLIYFQGNSAPDKSGLPSDRFSAERTGGSVSTLTIQRTQQEDSAVYLCATDSLKRNTIYFGEGSWLTVV.

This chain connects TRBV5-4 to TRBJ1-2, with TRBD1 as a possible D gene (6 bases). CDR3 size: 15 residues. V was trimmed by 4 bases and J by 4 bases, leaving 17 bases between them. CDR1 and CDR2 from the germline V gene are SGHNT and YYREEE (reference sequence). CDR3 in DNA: TGTGCCAGCAGCCCTACAGGGCCGGACTTCTATGGCTACACCTTC. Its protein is CASSPTGPDFYGYTF.

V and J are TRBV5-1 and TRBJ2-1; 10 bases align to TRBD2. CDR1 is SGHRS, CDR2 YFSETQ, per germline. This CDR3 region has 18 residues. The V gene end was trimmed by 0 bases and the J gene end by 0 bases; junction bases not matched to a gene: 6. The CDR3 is CASSLVLAGPSSYNEQFF. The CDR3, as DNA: TGCGCCAGCAGCTTGGTACTAGCGGGACCGAGCTCCTACAATGAGCAGTTCTTC.

CDR3 amino acids: CASSELGAPYEQYF. The CDR3 coding sequence is TGTGCCAGTAGTGAGCTAGGGGCTCCCTACGAGCAGTACTTC. The rearrangement joins TRBV19 to TRBJ2-7; tentatively, D is TRBD1 (5 bases). This CDR3 region has 14 residues. The V end was cut by 5 bases, the J end by 2 bases, with 13 bases between. Germline-derived CDR1 and CDR2 are LNHDA and SQIVND (reference sequence). The full variable domain, with the rest looked up from reference TRBV19 and TRBJ2-7, is DGGITQSPKYLFRKEGQNVTLSCEQNLNHDAMYWYRQDPGQGLRLIYYSQIVNDFQKGDIAEGYSVSREKKESFPLTVTSAQKNPTAFYLCASSELGAPYEQYFGPGTRLTVT.

This CDR3 is CAISSVPGQGPGELFF. The CDR3 DNA reads TGTGCCATCAGTTCCGTCCCGGGACAGGGTCCCGGGGAGCTGTTTTTT. J is TRBJ2-2 and V is TRBV10-3, with TRBD1 identical over 9 bases. The CDR3 extends over 16 amino acids. The trim removed 5 bases at V and 6 bases at J, leaving 10 bases unmatched. The germline V gene encodes CDR1 ENHRY and CDR2 SYGVKD.

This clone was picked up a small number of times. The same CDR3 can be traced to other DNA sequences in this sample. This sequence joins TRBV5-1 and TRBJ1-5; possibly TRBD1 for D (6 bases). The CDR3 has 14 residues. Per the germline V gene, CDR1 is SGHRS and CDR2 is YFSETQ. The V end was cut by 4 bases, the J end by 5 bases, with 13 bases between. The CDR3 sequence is CASSLTGGYQPQHF. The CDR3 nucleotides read TGCGCCAGCAGCCTGACAGGTGGTTATCAGCCCCAGCATTTT.

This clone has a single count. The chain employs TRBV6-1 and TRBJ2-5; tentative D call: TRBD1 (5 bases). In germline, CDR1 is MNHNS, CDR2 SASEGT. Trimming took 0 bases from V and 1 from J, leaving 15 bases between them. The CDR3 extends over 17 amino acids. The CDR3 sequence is CASSEALTVRGQETQYF. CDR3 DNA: TGTGCCAGCAGTGAAGCGCTAACAGTTAGGGGCCAAGAGACCCAGTACTTC.

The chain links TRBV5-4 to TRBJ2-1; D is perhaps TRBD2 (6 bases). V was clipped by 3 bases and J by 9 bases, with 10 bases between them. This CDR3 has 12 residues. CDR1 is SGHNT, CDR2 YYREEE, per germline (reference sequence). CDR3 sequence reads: CASSSRLVEQFF. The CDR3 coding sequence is TGTGCCAGCAGCTCCAGACTAGTTGAGCAGTTCTTC.

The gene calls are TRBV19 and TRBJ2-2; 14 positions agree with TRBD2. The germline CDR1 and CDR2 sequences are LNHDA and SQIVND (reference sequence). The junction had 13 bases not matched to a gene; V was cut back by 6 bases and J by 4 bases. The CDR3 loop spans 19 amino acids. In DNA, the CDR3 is TGTGCCAGTAGCCCTCGGGGGACTAGCGGGAGAGGGCCCACCGGGGAGCTGTTTTTT. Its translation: CASSPRGTSGRGPTGELFF.

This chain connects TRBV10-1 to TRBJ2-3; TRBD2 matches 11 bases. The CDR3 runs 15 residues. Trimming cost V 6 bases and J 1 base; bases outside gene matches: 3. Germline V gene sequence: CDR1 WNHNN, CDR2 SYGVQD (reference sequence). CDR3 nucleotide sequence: TGCGCCAGCAGCCCGGGACTAGCGGGCACAGATACGCAGTATTTT. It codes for CASSPGLAGTDTQYF.

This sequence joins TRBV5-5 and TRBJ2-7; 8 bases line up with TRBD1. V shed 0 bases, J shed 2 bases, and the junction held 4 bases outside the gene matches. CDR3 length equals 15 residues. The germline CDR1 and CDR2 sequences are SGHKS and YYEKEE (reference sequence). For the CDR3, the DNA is TGTGCCAGCAGCTTGGAGGACAGGGAAACCTACGAGCAGTACTTC. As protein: CASSLEDRETYEQYF.

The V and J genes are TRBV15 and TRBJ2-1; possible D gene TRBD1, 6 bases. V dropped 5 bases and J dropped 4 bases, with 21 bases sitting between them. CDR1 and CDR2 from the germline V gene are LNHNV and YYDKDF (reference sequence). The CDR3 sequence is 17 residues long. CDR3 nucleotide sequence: TGTGCCACCAGCCCAGTTTCTTCAGGGGAACCTTACAATGAGCAGTTCTTC. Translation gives CATSPVSSGEPYNEQFF.

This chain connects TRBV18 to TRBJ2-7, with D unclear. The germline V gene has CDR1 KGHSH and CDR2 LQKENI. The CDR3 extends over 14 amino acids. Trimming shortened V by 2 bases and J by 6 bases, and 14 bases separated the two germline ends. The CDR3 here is CASSPGPVYSEQYF. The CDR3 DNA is TGTGCCAGCTCACCAGGGCCGGTTTATAGCGAGCAGTACTTC.

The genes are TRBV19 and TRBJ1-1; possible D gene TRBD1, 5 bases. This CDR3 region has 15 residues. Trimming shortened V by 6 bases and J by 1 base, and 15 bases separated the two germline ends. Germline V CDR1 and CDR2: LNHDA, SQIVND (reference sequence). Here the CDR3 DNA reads TGTGCCAGTAGGGCGGACGGGAGGGGGAACACTGAAGCTTTCTTT. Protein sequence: CASRADGRGNTEAFF.

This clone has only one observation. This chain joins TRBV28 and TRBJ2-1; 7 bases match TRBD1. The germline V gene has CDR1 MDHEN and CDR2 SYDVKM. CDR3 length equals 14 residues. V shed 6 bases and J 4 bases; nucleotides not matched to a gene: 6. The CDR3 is CASRSGTAYNEQFF. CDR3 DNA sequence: TGTGCCAGCAGGTCCGGGACAGCTTACAATGAGCAGTTCTTC.

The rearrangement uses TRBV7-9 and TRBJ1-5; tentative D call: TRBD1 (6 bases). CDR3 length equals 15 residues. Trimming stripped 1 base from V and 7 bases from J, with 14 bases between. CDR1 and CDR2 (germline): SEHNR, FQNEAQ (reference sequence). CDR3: CASSLGGRRGQPQHF. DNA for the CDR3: TGTGCCAGCAGCTTAGGTGGGCGCAGGGGCCAGCCCCAGCATTTT.